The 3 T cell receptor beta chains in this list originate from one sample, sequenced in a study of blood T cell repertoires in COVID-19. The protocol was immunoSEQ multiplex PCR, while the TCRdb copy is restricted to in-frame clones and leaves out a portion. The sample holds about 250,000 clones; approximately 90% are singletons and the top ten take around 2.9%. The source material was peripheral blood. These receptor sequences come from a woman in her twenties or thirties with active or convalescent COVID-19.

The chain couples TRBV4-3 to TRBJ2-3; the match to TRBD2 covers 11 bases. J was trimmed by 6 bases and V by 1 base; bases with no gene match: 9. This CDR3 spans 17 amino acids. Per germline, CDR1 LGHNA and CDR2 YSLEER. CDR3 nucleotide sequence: TGCGCCAGCAGCCAAGGGATACTAGCGGGGGACGGGGATACGCAGTATTTT. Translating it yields CASSQGILAGDGDTQYF.

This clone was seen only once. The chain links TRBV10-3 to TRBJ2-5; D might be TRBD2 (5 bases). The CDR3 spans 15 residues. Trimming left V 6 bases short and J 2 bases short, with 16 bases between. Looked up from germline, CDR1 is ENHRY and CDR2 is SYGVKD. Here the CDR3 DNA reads TGTGCCATCAGCCAGCTACTAGGAGGTCAAGAGACCCAGTACTTC. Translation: CAISQLLGGQETQYF.

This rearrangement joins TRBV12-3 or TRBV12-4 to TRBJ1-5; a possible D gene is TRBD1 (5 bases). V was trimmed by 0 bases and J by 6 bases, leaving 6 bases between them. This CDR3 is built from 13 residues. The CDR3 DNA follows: TGTGCCAGCAGTTTAGCAGGGGTTCAGCCCCAGCATTTT. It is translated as CASSLAGVQPQHF.